These T cell receptor beta chains were read from a single sample in a study of patients and donors after allogeneic stem cell transplantation. TCRdb reprocessed the RT-PCR reads with MiXCR, giving one entry per CDR3 protein. The table shows about 960,000 distinct CDR3 sequences, with under 20% occurring only once. The specimen was blood, either unsorted or a sorted T cell fraction (not recorded which). The receptors stem from a human donor who was either an allogeneic HSCT recipient or a stem cell or donor lymphocyte infusion donor (not recorded which). It is not recorded whose cells these are; they may come from a transplant donor. CDR3s include the opening cysteine and the closing phenylalanine or tryptophan.

j_gene: TRBJ1-6; v_gene: TRBV20-1; CDR3aa: CSARLPGTGNNSPLHF
j_gene: TRBJ2-3; v_gene: TRBV7-9; CDR3aa: CASSRTGKETDTQYF
j_gene: TRBJ1-5; v_gene: TRBV4-2; CDR3aa: CASSLSDSEGNQPQHF
j_gene: TRBJ2-1; v_gene: TRBV7-9; CDR3aa: CASSSPWLSRGEQFF
j_gene: TRBJ2-3; v_gene: TRBV6-1; CDR3aa: CASSPAGPLGDTQYF
j_gene: TRBJ2-1; v_gene: TRBV2; CDR3aa: CASSALGMGAYNEQFF
j_gene: TRBJ2-1; v_gene: TRBV4-2; CDR3aa: CASSPVLAGAYNEQFF
j_gene: TRBJ2-3; v_gene: TRBV20-1; CDR3aa: CSARVASGRPDTQYF
j_gene: TRBJ1-5; v_gene: TRBV6-2/TRBV6-3; CDR3aa: CASSFPRDNQPQHF
j_gene: TRBJ1-2; v_gene: TRBV24-1; CDR3aa: CATSGGSNYGYTF
j_gene: TRBJ2-1; v_gene: TRBV20-1; CDR3aa: CSAGFRVVAGNEQFF
j_gene: TRBJ2-3; v_gene: TRBV20-1; CDR3aa: CSATGLPGKTDTQYF
j_gene: TRBJ2-7; v_gene: TRBV12-3/TRBV12-4; CDR3aa: CASNLGGGRPSYEQYF
j_gene: TRBJ2-1; v_gene: TRBV20-1; CDR3aa: CSEGGTGYNEQFF
j_gene: TRBJ2-5; v_gene: TRBV20-1; CDR3aa: CRGTGETLHQETQYF
j_gene: TRBJ2-2; v_gene: TRBV4-2; CDR3aa: CASSQEKGPKAGELFF
j_gene: TRBJ1-2; v_gene: TRBV7-9; CDR3aa: CASSLDGGLARGGYTF
j_gene: TRBJ2-2; v_gene: TRBV29-1; CDR3aa: CSVELGLTGELFF
j_gene: TRBJ1-1; v_gene: TRBV4-2; CDR3aa: CASSPLATGNTEAFF
j_gene: TRBJ2-3; v_gene: TRBV7-9; CDR3aa: CASSRRGGETDTQYF
j_gene: TRBJ1-5; v_gene: TRBV12-3/TRBV12-4; CDR3aa: CASSQGEDTQPQHF
j_gene: TRBJ2-1; v_gene: TRBV10-3; CDR3aa: CAISESKGAHNEQFF
j_gene: TRBJ2-7; v_gene: TRBV12-3/TRBV12-4; CDR3aa: CASSLAPGQEYF
j_gene: TRBJ2-3; v_gene: TRBV21-1; CDR3aa: CASSKEERGDTDTQYF
j_gene: TRBJ1-2; v_gene: TRBV12-3/TRBV12-4; CDR3aa: CASSLGGAGVYTF
j_gene: TRBJ2-7; v_gene: TRBV28; CDR3aa: CASRNGLAYEQYF
j_gene: TRBJ1-1; v_gene: TRBV29-1; CDR3aa: CSVEGPLRNTEAFF
j_gene: TRBJ1-5; v_gene: TRBV5-1; CDR3aa: CASSSTGTASEPQHF
j_gene: TRBJ1-4; v_gene: TRBV5-1; CDR3aa: CASSPGVNEKLFF
j_gene: TRBJ1-1; v_gene: TRBV18; CDR3aa: CASSPQGALPGTEAFF
j_gene: TRBJ2-2; v_gene: TRBV4-3; CDR3aa: CASSLDREGTGELFF
j_gene: TRBJ1-1; v_gene: TRBV4-1; CDR3aa: CASSQGGQRNTEAFF
j_gene: TRBJ2-7; v_gene: TRBV6-5; CDR3aa: CASSSPGRGEQYF
j_gene: TRBJ2-5; v_gene: TRBV7-6; CDR3aa: CASSGPGLAGLKGETQYF
j_gene: TRBJ1-1; v_gene: TRBV4-1; CDR3aa: CASSLTGTAARTEAFF
j_gene: TRBJ2-1; v_gene: TRBV3-1; CDR3aa: CASSQTPYNEQFF
j_gene: TRBJ1-1; v_gene: TRBV29-1; CDR3aa: CSVASGGGGAESFF
j_gene: TRBJ2-7; v_gene: TRBV4-2; CDR3aa: CASSQLQGGTSGSPYEQYF
j_gene: TRBJ1-1; v_gene: TRBV6-6; CDR3aa: CASTLIEGSSFF
j_gene: TRBJ1-2; v_gene: TRBV24-1; CDR3aa: CATSDSRNGYTF
j_gene: TRBJ1-1; v_gene: TRBV5-1; CDR3aa: CASSFEQQGANTEAFF
j_gene: TRBJ2-7; v_gene: TRBV6-1; CDR3aa: CASSGGLGTGRGEQYF
j_gene: TRBJ1-5; v_gene: TRBV24-1; CDR3aa: CATSDLHGTLYYYSNQPQHF